The 21 T cell receptor beta chains below all came from one sample that was sequenced in a study of blood T cell repertoires in COVID-19. Only in-frame clones appear in the TCRdb table, and some are missing; sequencing was by immunoSEQ multiplex PCR. The repertoire holds over 200,000 clones, with over 80% as singletons. Sequencing was done on a sample of PBMCs or T cells enriched from blood (not recorded which). The receptors shown here come from a human donor in a cohort exposed to, infected with or recovered from COVID-19 (not recorded which). The donor label of this sample is uncertain.

The genes are TRBV25-1 and TRBJ1-6, with 7 bases fitting TRBD1. The CDR3 loop spans 15 amino acids. Trimming cost V 2 bases and J 7 bases; bases outside gene matches: 5. Germline CDR1 and CDR2: MGHDK and SYGVNS. The CDR3: CASSETGAGNSPLHF. The CDR3 nucleotides are TGTGCCAGCAGTGAAACAGGGGCAGGGAATTCACCCCTCCACTTT.

V usage is TRBV24-1 and J usage is TRBJ1-5; D remains ambiguous. Germline V gene sequence: CDR1 KGHDR, CDR2 SFDVKD. Deletions cut 2 bases from V and 1 base from J, with 8 bases between. The CDR3 contains 15 residues. The CDR3 nucleotides read TGTGCCACCAGTGATTCTTGGCACAGCAATCAGCCCCAGCATTTT. Translating gives CATSDSWHSNQPQHF.

The chain is built from TRBV7-2 and TRBJ2-2; the match to TRBD1 covers 7 bases. V lost 0 bases and J lost 8; bases outside the gene matches: 9. Germline V gene data show CDR1 as SGHTA and CDR2 as FQGNSA. The CDR3 sequence is 16 residues long. CDR3 region: CASSLAGGGILGELFF. As DNA, the CDR3 is TGTGCCAGCAGCTTAGCAGGGGGCGGTATATTGGGGGAGCTGTTTTTT.

The chain uses TRBV7-9 and TRBJ2-2, with a possible D match to TRBD1 (6 bases). The V gene lost 6 bases and the J gene lost 6 bases, with 11 bases spanning the gap. The CDR3 runs to 13 residues. In germline, CDR1 is SEHNR, CDR2 FQNEAQ (reference sequence). The CDR3 DNA is TGTGCCAGCAGTAGAGAGGGGGCCGGGGAGCTGTTTTTT. This encodes CASSREGAGELFF.

The CDR3 spells CASSSYTENYGYTF. The DNA of the CDR3 is TGTGCCAGCAGCTCCTATACAGAGAACTATGGCTACACCTTC. This sequence joins TRBV7-2 and TRBJ1-2; no clear D gene. Germline CDR1 SGHTA, CDR2 FQGNSA. V was trimmed by 4 bases and J by 2 bases, leaving 11 bases between them. The CDR3 has 14 residues. The entire variable domain, with the rest obtained from reference TRBV7-2 and TRBJ1-2, is as follows: GAGVSQSPSNKVTEKGKDVELRCDPISGHTALYWYRQSLGQGLEFLIYFQGNSAPDKSGLPSDRFSAERTGGSVSTLTIQRTQQEDSAVYLCASSSYTENYGYTFGSGTRLTVV.

The chain combines TRBV2 with TRBJ1-2; possibly TRBD1 for D (6 bases). The CDR3 has 14 residues. Germline values: CDR1 SNHLY, CDR2 FYNNEI. V shed 4 bases and J shed 5 bases, with 14 bases lying between them. The CDR3 here is CASSGRTETYGYTF. CDR3 in DNA: TGTGCCAGCAGTGGGCGGACAGAAACTTATGGCTACACCTTC.

The J gene is TRBJ1-4, the V gene TRBV6-1, with D perhaps TRBD1 (5 bases). This CDR3 has 14 amino acids. V was trimmed by 0 bases and J by 8 bases, leaving 10 bases between them. Germline CDR1 reads MNHNS; CDR2 reads SASEGT. The CDR3 here is CASSEAPGEEKLFF. CDR3 sequence (DNA): TGTGCCAGCAGTGAAGCGCCGGGGGAGGAAAAACTGTTTTTT.

CDR3 sequence reads: CASSISTGGYGYTF. CDR3 in DNA: TGTGCCAGCTCAATTTCGACAGGGGGCTATGGCTACACCTTC. V is TRBV18 and J is TRBJ1-2; TRBD1 matches 9 bases. In germline, CDR1 is KGHSH, CDR2 LQKENI. The CDR3 contains 14 residues. The V gene end was trimmed by 5 bases and the J gene end by 4 bases; junction bases not matched to a gene: 5.

This clone was found once. The chain uses TRBV10-3 and TRBJ1-1, with TRBD1 identical over 8 bases. CDR1 and CDR2 from the germline V gene are ENHRY and SYGVKD. CDR3 length: 13 residues. With V trimmed by 8 bases and J by 3 bases, 5 bases remained unmatched. DNA of the CDR3: TGTGCCATCCGTGGACAGGGAGACACTGAAGCTTTCTTT. This gives the protein CAIRGQGDTEAFF.

V is TRBV5-6 and J is TRBJ2-4; 7 bases fit TRBD1. Germline V gene data show CDR1 as SGHDT and CDR2 as YYEEEE. V dropped 4 bases and J dropped 8; count of bases not matched to a gene: 12. This CDR3 spans 15 amino acids. The CDR3 protein is CASSPSRGFVDIQYF. CDR3 DNA: TGTGCCAGCAGCCCGTCCAGGGGGTTCGTCGACATTCAGTACTTC.

The rearrangement joins TRBV5-1 to TRBJ2-3; D is undetermined. The germline V and J ends were trimmed by 4 bases and 2 bases, with 5 bases remaining between them. Germline V gene lookup returns CDR1 SGHRS and CDR2 YFSETQ. The CDR3 is 12 amino acids. The CDR3: CASSLDTDTQYF. CDR3 DNA sequence: TGCGCCAGCAGCCTAGACACAGATACGCAGTATTTT.

The V call is TRBV9, the J call TRBJ2-7; perhaps TRBD2 as D (6 bases). In germline, CDR1 is SGDLS, CDR2 YYNGEE. The CDR3 is made up of 15 amino acids. V was trimmed by 4 bases and J by 4 bases, leaving 18 bases between them. CDR3 nucleotides: TGTGCCAGCAGCCTATCTTCGGGGGATACTTACGAGCAGTACTTC. Protein sequence: CASSLSSGDTYEQYF.

The chain combines TRBV14 with TRBJ2-5; perhaps TRBD1 as D (6 bases). The CDR3 length is 15 residues. Germline CDR1 is SGHDN and CDR2 is FVKESK. Trimming took 2 bases from V and 2 from J, leaving 12 bases between them. DNA of the CDR3: TGTGCCAGCAGCCAAAGGACAGTTCTTCAAGAGACCCAGTACTTC. Protein sequence: CASSQRTVLQETQYF. The variable domain in full, completed from reference TRBV14 and TRBJ2-5, reads EAGVTQFPSHSVIEKGQTVTLRCDPISGHDNLYWYRRVMGKEIKFLLHFVKESKQDESGMPNNRFLAERTGGTYSTLKVQPAELEDSGVYFCASSQRTVLQETQYFGPGTRLLVL.

The rearrangement joins TRBV6-5 to TRBJ1-3; D possibly corresponds to TRBD1 (5 bases). The germline gives CDR1 MNHEY, CDR2 SVGAGI. The CDR3 loop spans 16 amino acids. Trimming shortened V by 2 bases and J by 1 base, and 12 bases separated the two germline ends. The CDR3 sequence is CASSYRRGTSGNTIYF. The CDR3 DNA is TGTGCCAGCAGTTACCGGCGGGGGACGTCTGGAAACACCATATATTTT.

The chain couples TRBV4-1 to TRBJ2-5; TRBD1 agrees at 8 bases. Germline V gives CDR1 MGHRA, CDR2 YSYEKL. V shed 1 base, J shed 5 bases, and the junction held 12 bases outside the gene matches. The CDR3 is 17 amino acids. Here the CDR3 DNA reads TGCGCCAGCAGCCAAGGAAGAGCCAGGGGGCGATTGGAGACCCAGTACTTC. Its translation is CASSQGRARGRLETQYF.

This rearrangement joins TRBV19 to TRBJ2-7; D may be TRBD2 (6 bases). Germline CDR1 LNHDA, CDR2 SQIVND (reference sequence). Trimming took 6 bases from V and 7 from J, leaving 16 bases between them. The CDR3 is made up of 13 amino acids. This CDR3 reads CASRRPTGGEQYF. The CDR3, as DNA: TGTGCCAGTAGACGACCTACAGGAGGGGAGCAGTACTTC.

The chain joins TRBV30 to TRBJ2-1; 8 nucleotides line up with TRBD2. This CDR3 spans 13 amino acids. Germline V gene sequence: CDR1 GTSNPN, CDR2 SVGIG (reference sequence). Trimming removed 7 bases from V and 5 bases from J; junction bases left unmatched: 7. Here the CDR3 DNA reads TGTGCCTCGCAGGGACTAGTCCACAATGAGCAGTTCTTC. It translates to CASQGLVHNEQFF.

The CDR3 bases are TGTGCCAGCAGTTTCAGGGGAATTGCCGGCTACACCTTC. This translates into CASSFRGIAGYTF. The chain has TRBV5-4 and TRBJ1-2; D perhaps matches TRBD1 (6 bases). CDR3 length: 13 residues. CDR1 is SGHNT and CDR2 is YYREEE in the germline V gene (reference sequence). Trimming left V 5 bases short and J 8 bases short, with 16 bases between.

The chain is built from TRBV30 and TRBJ1-5; D call uncertain. The CDR3 extends over 13 amino acids. V shed 3 bases and J shed 0 bases, with 6 bases lying between them. CDR1 and CDR2 (germline): GTSNPN, SVGIG (reference sequence). This CDR3 reads CAWRTDSNQPQHF. The DNA of the CDR3 is TGTGCCTGGAGAACAGATAGCAATCAGCCCCAGCATTTT.

This sequence joins TRBV30 and TRBJ1-2, with 10 bases that match TRBD1. Germline V lookup: CDR1 GTSNPN, CDR2 SVGIG (reference sequence). The CDR3 is 12 amino acids. Losses at the gene ends were 7 bases for V and 5 bases for J; bases not matched to a gene: 4. CDR3 bases: TGTGCCTTCCCGGACAGGGGGTATGGCTACACCTTC. As protein: CAFPDRGYGYTF. The full variable domain, its missing parts supplied by reference TRBV30 and TRBJ1-2, is SQTIHQWPATLVQPVGSPLSLECTVEGTSNPNLYWYRQAAGRGLQLLFYSVGIGQISSEVPQNLSASRPQDRQFILSSKKLLLSDSGFYLCAFPDRGYGYTFGSGTRLTVV.

CDR3 residues: CASSDTGGTSGNTIYF. In DNA form, the CDR3 reads TGCGCCAGCAGCGACACGGGAGGGACGTCTGGAAACACCATATATTTT. The J gene is TRBJ1-3, the V gene TRBV4-1; perhaps TRBD1 as D (5 bases). The V and J ends lost 5 bases and 1 base respectively, with 15 bases between them. The CDR3 is made up of 16 amino acids. CDR1 and CDR2 from the germline V gene are MGHRA and YSYEKL.